A single sample is the source of the 12 T cell receptor beta chains below, sequenced in a study of T-cell reconstitution after alpha-beta-depleted transplantation in children. For TCRbeta, the library was prepared with unique molecular identifiers. TCRdb re-derived calls from the PCR reads in MiXCR, one entry per CDR3 protein. The table records hundreds of thousands of distinct CDR3 sequences, roughly 17% of them present only once. The material was PBMCs from the stem cell graft donor, obtained from the stem cell graft. The receptors originated from a human donor who donated a stem cell graft to a child with acute myeloid leukemia.

This clonotype was counted ten times or more. The CDR3 sequence is CSARKGNTYNSPLHF. CDR3 nucleotide sequence: TGCAGTGCTAGAAAAGGGAACACCTATAATTCACCCCTCCACTTT. The gene calls are TRBV20-1 and TRBJ1-6; no definite D call. The V end was cut by 2 bases, the J end by 2 bases, with 10 bases between. The CDR3 contains 15 residues. CDR1 and CDR2 from the germline V gene are DFQATT and SNEGSKA (reference sequence).

J is TRBJ1-2 and V is TRBV21-1. TRBV21-1 is reported as a pseudogene. This CDR3 contains 11 residues. The CDR3 coding sequence is TGTGCCAGCAGCAAATTATGGGGCTACACCTTC. It yields the protein CASSKLWGYTF.

The sample holds many counts of this clonotype. The rearrangement joins TRBV29-1 to TRBJ2-5, with 7 bases fitting TRBD1. This CDR3 has 12 amino acids. Trimming cost V 8 bases and J 4 bases; bases outside gene matches: 7. Germline values: CDR1 SQVTM, CDR2 ANQGSEA. The CDR3 here is CSWTGGGETQYF. The DNA for the CDR3 is TGCAGCTGGACAGGTGGGGGAGAGACCCAGTACTTC. The full variable domain, completed using reference TRBV29-1 and TRBJ2-5, is SAVISQKPSRDICQRGTSLTIQCQVDSQVTMMFWYRQQPGQSLTLIATANQGSEATYESGFVIDKFPISRPNLTFSTLTVSNMSPEDSSIYLCSWTGGGETQYFGPGTRLLVL.

This chain links TRBV5-1 with TRBJ1-4, with D unclear. Per the germline V gene, CDR1 is SGHRS and CDR2 is YFSETQ. The CDR3 loop spans 14 amino acids. V was shortened by 3 bases and J by 7 bases, with 13 bases between the two germline ends. The CDR3 loop is CASSSAREGEKLFF. CDR3 coding DNA: TGCGCCAGCAGCTCGGCCCGGGAAGGTGAAAAACTGTTTTTT.

This clonotype has a handful of counts. The chain joins TRBV7-2 to TRBJ2-3, with TRBD2 matching over 8 bases. V was pared by 3 bases and J by 10 bases, with 15 bases of the junction left unmatched. Germline V lookup: CDR1 SGHTA, CDR2 FQGNSA. The CDR3 consists of 16 residues. The CDR3 protein is CASSFAGGGFGSAQYF. The DNA for the CDR3 is TGTGCCAGCAGCTTCGCCGGCGGGGGGTTTGGTTCAGCGCAGTATTTT.

The sample holds a few counts of this clonotype. The gene calls are TRBV10-1 and TRBJ1-3; D gene ambiguous. This CDR3 is built from 15 residues. CDR1 WNHNN and CDR2 SYGVQD come from the germline V gene (reference sequence). Trimming removed 3 bases at V and 4 bases at J, with 13 bases between. In nucleotides, the CDR3 is TGCGCCAGCAGTGATCGGGAACCGAGAGGAAACACCATATATTTT. Its protein is CASSDREPRGNTIYF.

This chain joins TRBV27 and TRBJ1-3; D uncertain. This CDR3 region has 12 residues. The V end was cut by 6 bases, the J end by 4 bases, with 7 bases between. Per germline, CDR1 MNHEY and CDR2 SMNVEV (reference sequence). The DNA for the CDR3 is TGTGCCAGCAGCCCCGAAGGAAACACCATATATTTT. Residues: CASSPEGNTIYF.

The gene calls are TRBV29-1 and TRBJ1-1; unclear D gene. Trimming took off 0 bases at V and 4 bases at J, with 12 bases between the two ends. The CDR3 has 14 amino acids. In germline, CDR1 is SQVTM, CDR2 ANQGSEA. The DNA of the CDR3 is TGCAGCGTTGAAGAGGGGAATCGACGCACTGAAGCTTTCTTT. As protein: CSVEEGNRRTEAFF.

The chain has TRBV20-1 and TRBJ2-1, with a tentative D call TRBD1 (5 bases). V gave up 6 bases and J gave up 0 bases, with 12 bases separating them. Germline loops: CDR1 DFQATT, CDR2 SNEGSKA (reference sequence). The CDR3 consists of 14 residues. Written as DNA, the CDR3 is TGCAGTGCGCCAGGGAAGGCCTCCTACAATGAGCAGTTCTTC. Translated, it gives CSAPGKASYNEQFF.

This sequence joins TRBV4-2 and TRBJ1-4; 11 nucleotides agree with TRBD1. The V and J ends lost 1 base and 7 bases, in that order; junction bases with no gene match: 2. The CDR3 has 15 amino acids. Germline CDR1 reads LGHNA; CDR2 reads YNFKEQ. The CDR3 protein is CASSQVGTGGEKLFF. The CDR3 coding sequence is TGTGCCAGCAGCCAAGTGGGGACAGGGGGTGAAAAACTGTTTTTT.

This clonotype was observed at least ten times. V usage is TRBV6-1 and J usage is TRBJ2-2, with unresolved D. V dropped 6 bases and J dropped 2 bases, with 7 bases sitting between them. CDR1 is MNHNS and CDR2 is SASEGT in the germline V gene. This CDR3 comprises 13 residues. Written as DNA, the CDR3 is TGTGCCAGCAGATTGCCAAACACCGGGGAGCTGTTTTTT. Protein: CASRLPNTGELFF.

This clonotype was detected many times. The rearrangement links TRBV20-1 to TRBJ1-1; D not resolved. Deletions cut 2 bases from V and 4 bases from J, with 14 bases between. The CDR3 loop spans 14 amino acids. The V gene's germline CDR1 is DFQATT and CDR2 SNEGSKA (reference sequence). This CDR3 is CSARRRGSGTEAFF. The CDR3 bases are TGCAGTGCTAGACGGAGAGGCTCGGGCACTGAAGCTTTCTTT.